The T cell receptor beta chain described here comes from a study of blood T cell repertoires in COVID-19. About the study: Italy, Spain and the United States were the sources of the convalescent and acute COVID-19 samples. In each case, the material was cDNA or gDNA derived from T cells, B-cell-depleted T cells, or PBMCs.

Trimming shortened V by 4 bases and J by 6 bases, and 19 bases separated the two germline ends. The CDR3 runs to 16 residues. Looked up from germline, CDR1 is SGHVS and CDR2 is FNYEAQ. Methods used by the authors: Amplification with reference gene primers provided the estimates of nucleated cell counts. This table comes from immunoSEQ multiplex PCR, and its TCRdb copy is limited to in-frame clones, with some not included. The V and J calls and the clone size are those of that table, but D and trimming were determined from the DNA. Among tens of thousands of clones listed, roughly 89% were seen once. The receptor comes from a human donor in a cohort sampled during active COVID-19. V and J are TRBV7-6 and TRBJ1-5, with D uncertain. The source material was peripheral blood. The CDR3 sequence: CASSSDSAPSLQPQHF. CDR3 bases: TGTGCCAGCAGCTCGGATAGCGCGCCCTCCCTTCAGCCCCAGCATTTT.